This record covers a single TCR beta chain. This sample is drawn from a study of control samples from healthy donors and cancer patients. V was pared by 0 bases and J by 3 bases, with 10 bases between. Germline values: CDR1 SGHAT, CDR2 FQNNGV. This CDR3 spans 15 amino acids. Assay used: immunoSEQ multiplex PCR; TCRdb lists only in-frame clones, some missing. The data hold some 82,000 clones, with roughly 84% observed a single time. This clonotype was sampled from a man aged 60-69 years with head and neck cancer. The sequenced sample consisted of PBMCs. The chain employs TRBV11-2 and TRBJ2-3; the D is unclear. The CDR3 region is CASSLDQVGTDTQYF. The CDR3 DNA sequence: TGTGCCAGCAGCTTAGATCAGGTGGGGACAGATACGCAGTATTTT.